These 24 T cell receptor beta chains share one sample of origin, sequenced in a study of regulatory dendritic cells for organ transplantation. Using immunoSEQ multiplex PCR, the repertoire was profiled, and TCRdb retains in-frame clones only, with some absent. The sample contains roughly 30,000 clones, approximately 86% of which appear only once. The sequenced sample was naive CD8+ T cells from blood. The subset was: CD45RA+ naive T cells. The receptor set was obtained from a human donor in good health.

For the CDR3, the DNA is TGCAGCGTTGAAGATCAACAGGGAAACTATGGCTACACCTTC. Its protein is CSVEDQQGNYGYTF. J is TRBJ1-2 and V is TRBV29-1, with D tentatively TRBD1 (6 bases). Trimming left V 0 bases short and J 2 bases short, with 10 bases between. Germline CDR1 is SQVTM and CDR2 is ANQGSEA. This CDR3 spans 14 amino acids.

CDR3 loop: CAIKGQQETQYF. CDR3 nucleotide sequence: TGTGCCATCAAAGGACAGCAAGAGACCCAGTACTTC. The chain joins TRBV10-3 to TRBJ2-5; D perhaps matches TRBD1 (6 bases). The CDR3 has 12 amino acids. Germline CDR1 reads ENHRY; CDR2 reads SYGVKD. V was shortened by 7 bases and J by 2 bases, with 8 bases between the two germline ends.

The rearrangement links TRBV27 to TRBJ1-1; D unresolved. CDR1 and CDR2 (germline): MNHEY, SMNVEV (reference sequence). The CDR3 covers 13 residues. V was cut by 6 bases and J by 1 base, with 9 bases left in between. CDR3 in amino acids: CASSLFRNTEAFF. CDR3 DNA sequence: TGTGCCAGCAGCCTGTTTCGGAACACTGAAGCTTTCTTT.

The V gene is TRBV6-1, the J gene TRBJ1-5; D possibly corresponds to TRBD1 (6 bases). This CDR3 has 14 residues. Germline lookup yields CDR1 MNHNS and CDR2 SASEGT. Trimming pared 4 bases from V and 3 bases from J, leaving 10 bases between. The CDR3 sequence: CASSVGQTNQPQHF. Written as DNA, the CDR3 is TGTGCCAGCAGTGTCGGACAGACCAATCAGCCCCAGCATTTT.

This sequence joins TRBV4-1 and TRBJ1-5, with D perhaps TRBD1 (5 bases). CDR1 MGHRA and CDR2 YSYEKL come from the germline V gene. Trimming pared 0 bases from V and 6 bases from J, leaving 18 bases between. The CDR3 length is 17 residues. In nucleotides, the CDR3 is TGCGCCAGCAGCCAAGAAGTATCCAGGGCTTACGGTCAGCCCCAGCATTTT. It codes for CASSQEVSRAYGQPQHF.

This chain joins TRBV4-2 and TRBJ1-1; D ambiguous. The CDR3 is 13 amino acids. Germline CDR1 and CDR2: LGHNA and YNFKEQ. The V end lost 0 bases, the J end lost 1 base, and 3 bases lay between the germline ends. CDR3 DNA: TGTGCCAGCAGCCAAGAGAGGAACACTGAAGCTTTCTTT. It specifies CASSQERNTEAFF.

The J gene is TRBJ2-7, the V gene TRBV7-9, with 9 bases that match TRBD1. Germline V lookup: CDR1 SEHNR, CDR2 FQNEAQ (reference sequence). The ends lost 5 bases at V and 3 bases at J; junction bases unmatched: 11. The CDR3 runs to 16 residues. The CDR3 DNA reads TGTGCCAGCAGCCCCGACAGGGGGGCGCTTGACTACGAGCAGTACTTC. It specifies CASSPDRGALDYEQYF.

This rearrangement joins TRBV27 to TRBJ2-1, with D possibly being TRBD2 (6 bases). In germline, CDR1 is MNHEY, CDR2 SMNVEV (reference sequence). The CDR3 sequence is 11 residues long. Between the trimmed V and J ends, which lost 4 bases and 9 bases, there was a span of 7 bases. This CDR3 reads CASSWGVEQFF. The CDR3 nucleotides read TGTGCCAGCAGTTGGGGGGTTGAGCAGTTCTTC.

This clone was seen just once. V gene TRBV7-2 combines with J gene TRBJ1-2, with 11 bases fitting TRBD1. The CDR3 runs to 16 residues. Germline V lookup: CDR1 SGHTA, CDR2 FQGNSA. With 4 bases clipped from V and 6 bases from J, the junction kept 10 bases outside the gene matches. In DNA, the CDR3 is TGTGCCAGCAGCTCCTTAGCCGGGACAGGGGGGGATGGCTACACCTTC. As protein: CASSSLAGTGGDGYTF.

V usage is TRBV2 and J usage is TRBJ2-3, with 8 bases lining up with TRBD2. CDR3 length: 15 amino acids. Germline loops: CDR1 SNHLY, CDR2 FYNNEI. V lost 10 bases, J lost 1 base, and 10 bases stayed unmatched. The CDR3 coding sequence is TGTGCCATCCTGGGGGGGACTAGAGGCACAGATACGCAGTATTTT. This translates into CAILGGTRGTDTQYF.

The V call is TRBV6-1, the J call TRBJ2-2; 8 bases fit TRBD2. Trimming took 4 bases from V and 0 from J; bases not matched to a gene: 7. CDR1 is MNHNS and CDR2 is SASEGT in the germline V gene. This CDR3 region has 17 residues. The CDR3 reads CASSGGSGLANTGELFF. The CDR3, as DNA: TGTGCCAGCAGTGGGGGGTCGGGACTAGCGAACACCGGGGAGCTGTTTTTT.

Regarding this clone: The identical CDR3 is also encoded by other nucleotide sequences in the sample. The chain has TRBV7-3 and TRBJ2-7; TRBD1 aligns across 10 bases. This CDR3 comprises 14 residues. The V gene end was trimmed by 3 bases and the J gene end by 4 bases; junction bases not matched to a gene: 3. Per the germline V gene, CDR1 is SGHTA and CDR2 is FQGTGA. The CDR3 sequence is CASSLTGGAYEQYF. The CDR3 nucleotides are TGTGCCAGCAGCTTGACAGGGGGCGCATACGAGCAGTACTTC.

The rearrangement uses TRBV7-2 and TRBJ2-7, with D uncertain. Germline V CDR1 and CDR2: SGHTA, FQGNSA. Trimming removed 0 bases at V and 3 bases at J, with 3 bases between. The CDR3 loop spans 12 amino acids. CDR3 nucleotides: TGTGCCAGCAGCTTAGCTTACTACGAGCAGTACTTC. Its translation is CASSLAYYEQYF.

V is TRBV7-6 and J is TRBJ1-3, with 9 bases that match TRBD1. The CDR3 runs to 16 residues. The V segment lost 5 bases and the J segment 2 bases; nucleotides outside the gene matches: 7. CDR1 and CDR2 from the germline V gene are SGHVS and FNYEAQ. CDR3 region: CASSTRQGVTGNTIYF. For the CDR3, the DNA is TGTGCCAGCAGCACGCGACAGGGGGTAACTGGAAACACCATATATTTT.

This chain connects TRBV7-9 to TRBJ2-3; perhaps TRBD1 as D (6 bases). Germline V CDR1 and CDR2: SEHNR, FQNEAQ (reference sequence). The CDR3 runs 14 residues. V was cut by 2 bases and J by 9 bases, with 15 bases left in between. The CDR3 loop reads CASSLSQGSGTQYF. The CDR3 region has the DNA TGTGCCAGCAGCTTATCACAGGGTTCGGGGACGCAGTATTTT.

The chain is built from TRBV4-1 and TRBJ2-5, with 8 bases fitting TRBD1. Trimming cost V 3 bases and J 4 bases; bases outside gene matches: 1. This CDR3 comprises 13 residues. Germline lookup yields CDR1 MGHRA and CDR2 YSYEKL. The DNA for the CDR3 is TGCGCCAGCAGCCAGGACAGGGTAGAGACCCAGTACTTC. It translates to CASSQDRVETQYF.

The genes are TRBV4-1 and TRBJ1-1; TRBD1 agrees at 9 bases. V lost 3 bases to trimming and J lost 7 bases; unmatched junction nucleotides: 3. Per germline, CDR1 MGHRA and CDR2 YSYEKL. CDR3 length equals 13 residues. The CDR3 region has the DNA TGCGCCAGCAGCCAGACAGGGGGGTTTGAAGCTTTCTTT. Amino acid sequence: CASSQTGGFEAFF.

V is TRBV5-1 and J is TRBJ2-7, with 7 bases lining up with TRBD1. The length of the CDR3 is 14 residues. Per germline, CDR1 SGHRS and CDR2 YFSETQ. V lost 1 base and J lost 7; bases outside the gene matches: 8. CDR3 loop: CASSLWQGEREQYF. The CDR3 region has the DNA TGCGCCAGCAGCTTGTGGCAGGGGGAGCGTGAGCAGTACTTC.

V and J are TRBV6-5 and TRBJ2-5; a weak D match, TRBD2 (6 bases). The CDR3 contains 15 residues. Trimming shortened V by 8 bases and J by 4 bases, and 20 bases separated the two germline ends. CDR1 is MNHEY and CDR2 is SVGAGI in the germline V gene. The CDR3 region is CASVPGGASPETQYF. The CDR3 nucleotides read TGTGCCAGCGTCCCAGGCGGGGCTTCCCCAGAGACCCAGTACTTC.

CDR3 nucleotides: TGTGCCAGCAGCCAAGATTATGGGGCAGGGGACCCTGAAGCTTTCTTT. Amino acids: CASSQDYGAGDPEAFF. The V and J genes are TRBV14 and TRBJ1-1; perhaps TRBD1 as D (6 bases). The germline gives CDR1 SGHDN, CDR2 FVKESK. The CDR3 spans 16 residues. Deletions cut 0 bases from V and 6 bases from J, with 17 bases between.

The CDR3 nucleotides are TGTGCCAGCAGTCCGGAGCCAAATACGCAGTATTTT. This translates into CASSPEPNTQYF. V is TRBV6-5 and J is TRBJ2-3; D is undetermined. Per germline, CDR1 MNHEY and CDR2 SVGAGI. The CDR3 is 12 residues long. V lost 5 bases and J lost 7, with 10 bases in between.

This clone was found once. The V call is TRBV11-3, the J call TRBJ2-1; D is undetermined. Germline V gene lookup returns CDR1 SGHNT and CDR2 YENEEA. The CDR3 totals 14 residues. The germline V and J ends were trimmed by 3 bases and 4 bases, with 10 bases remaining between them. As DNA, the CDR3 is TGTGCCAGCAGCTTGTCAGGCGATTACAATGAGCAGTTCTTC. Translated, it gives CASSLSGDYNEQFF.

This clone has just a few counts. The rearrangement links TRBV6-5 to TRBJ1-6; the D gene is possibly TRBD1 (5 bases). There are 13 residues in the CDR3. Between the trimmed V and J ends, which lost 2 bases and 9 bases, there was a span of 8 bases. Germline CDR1 and CDR2: MNHEY and SVGAGI. CDR3 DNA: TGTGCCAGCAGTTACCACGACAGTTCACCCCTCCACTTT. It encodes CASSYHDSSPLHF.

The chain combines TRBV27 with TRBJ2-3; TRBD1 agrees at 10 bases. V gave up 3 bases and J gave up 1 base; unmatched junction bases: 1. This CDR3 comprises 15 residues. Germline V CDR1 and CDR2: MNHEY, SMNVEV (reference sequence). The CDR3 is CASSFGTGGTDTQYF. Here the CDR3 DNA reads TGTGCCAGCAGTTTTGGGACAGGGGGCACAGATACGCAGTATTTT.